This is a list of T cell receptor beta chains from one sample in a study of shared clonotypes between healthy human individuals. Generated by immunoSEQ multiplex PCR, the TCRdb table keeps only in-frame clones and is missing some. This sample yields some 2.1 million clones, of which around 95% are seen a single time; about 1.7% belongs to the top ten. The sample was naive CD8+ T cells from PBMCs. Receptors originate from a man aged 18 to 30 in good health. Some clones in this sample may be carry-over from other donors' samples. Each CDR3 is given with its conserved first and last residue. D genes are given only for firm matches. A row's size may be missing; if present it is once, few, many or a size class.

d_gene	v_gene	abundance	j_gene	CDR3aa	CDR3nt
.	TRBV7-9	few	TRBJ1-1	CASSLGQNTEAFF	TGTGCCAGCAGCTTAGGACAGAACACTGAAGCTTTCTTT
.	TRBV4-1	.	TRBJ2-5	CASSQVGLETQYF	TGCGCCAGCAGCCAAGTAGGATTGGAGACCCAGTACTTC
.	TRBV25-1	.	TRBJ2-7	CASSELGGGDEQYF	TGTGCCAGCAGTGAATTGGGAGGGGGCGACGAGCAGTACTTC
.	TRBV30	.	TRBJ1-2	CAWSRGGVGYTF	TGTGCCTGGAGCCGCGGCGGGGTCGGCTACACCTTC
TRBD1	TRBV12-5	.	TRBJ1-5	CASGNFGQGIYQPQHF	TGTGCTAGTGGTAATTTCGGACAGGGGATTTACCAGCCCCAGCATTTT
.	TRBV5-1	.	TRBJ2-1	CASSPGSGFSYNEQFF	TGCGCCAGCAGCCCCGGGTCAGGGTTCTCCTACAATGAGCAGTTCTTC
.	TRBV5-1	.	TRBJ1-1	CASSLRGTEAFF	TGCGCCAGCAGCCTGCGGGGCACTGAAGCTTTCTTT
.	TRBV5-1	.	TRBJ2-2	CASSRAGELFF	TGCGCCAGCAGCCGGGCCGGGGAGCTGTTTTTT
.	TRBV5-6	.	TRBJ2-7	CASSWGGVNEQYF	TGTGCCAGCAGTTGGGGTGGAGTTAACGAGCAGTACTTC
.	TRBV7-9	few	TRBJ2-2	CASSLVALGNWDTGELFF	TGTGCCAGCAGCTTAGTGGCCTTAGGGAATTGGGACACCGGGGAGCTGTTTTTT
TRBD1	TRBV6-5	.	TRBJ2-1	CASSPTGANEQFF	TGTGCCAGCAGTCCTACAGGGGCCAATGAGCAGTTCTTC
TRBD2	TRBV7-3	.	TRBJ2-1	CASSFLAGRDEQFF	TGTGCCAGCAGCTTCCTAGCGGGGAGGGATGAGCAGTTCTTC
.	TRBV28	few	TRBJ1-1	CASSTRGEAFF	TGTGCCAGCAGTACACGGGGTGAAGCTTTCTTT
.	TRBV11-2	.	TRBJ1-1	CASSLPLQGGDTEAFF	TGTGCCAGCAGCTTACCCCTACAGGGCGGGGACACTGAAGCTTTCTTT
.	TRBV12-5	.	TRBJ2-1	CASARLGAYNEQFF	TGTGCTAGTGCCAGACTAGGCGCGTACAATGAGCAGTTCTTC
TRBD2	TRBV27	.	TRBJ2-1	CASSNGGGHYNEQFF	TGTGCCAGCAGTAACGGGGGAGGGCATTACAATGAGCAGTTCTTC
TRBD1	TRBV13	few	TRBJ1-5	CASSLSGQGIQPQHF	TGTGCCAGCAGCTTATCGGGACAGGGGATACAGCCCCAGCATTTT
.	TRBV6-5	.	TRBJ2-1	CASNAGRDNEQFF	TGTGCCAGCAACGCAGGGCGCGACAATGAGCAGTTCTTC
.	TRBV5-4	.	TRBJ1-4	CASSSRGGVGEKLFF	TGTGCCAGCAGCTCCCGAGGGGGTGTTGGTGAAAAACTGTTTTTT
TRBD2	TRBV27	.	TRBJ2-7	CASRPGLARPYSYEQYF	TGTGCCAGCAGGCCGGGACTAGCGAGACCCTACTCCTACGAGCAGTACTTC
.	TRBV19	.	TRBJ1-1	CASSPQGGTEAFF	TGTGCCAGTAGTCCGCAGGGTGGCACTGAAGCTTTCTTT
.	TRBV10-3	.	TRBJ2-7	CAIRSDGAYEQYF	TGTGCCATCAGAAGTGACGGGGCCTACGAGCAGTACTTC
.	TRBV27	.	TRBJ2-5	CASSPAGAGAQYF	TGTGCCAGCAGTCCTGCGGGGGCAGGTGCCCAGTACTTC
TRBD2	TRBV9	.	TRBJ2-2	CASSGTSGRSAGELFF	TGTGCCAGCAGCGGGACTAGCGGGAGGAGCGCCGGGGAGCTGTTTTTT
.	TRBV19	.	TRBJ1-5	CASSIPPGFRPQHF	TGTGCCAGTAGTATCCCGCCCGGTTTTCGGCCCCAGCATTTT